This TCR beta chain was profiled in a study of T cells expressing NK-cell markers. The study, taken as a whole, reports: About six donors showed dominant NKG2C+ clonotypes comprising roughly 1.0-7.5% of their CD8+ T cells.

cDNA encoding TCR beta was synthesized via 5'RACE template switching incorporating UMIs. From its re-call of the 5' RACE reads, TCRdb lists each CDR3 protein once, without DNA. The sample has 550,000 or so distinct CDR3 sequences. Notes on this clonotype: Its antigen is unidentified.

Germline CDR1 and CDR2: SGDLS and YYNGEE. The CDR3 extends over 14 amino acids. Sequencing input: blood T cells: a sorted CD56 or NKG2C T cell subset, CD4+ or CD8+ T cells, or bulk PBMC T cells (not recorded which). The source of this sequence is a young man in good health. The J gene is TRBJ2-3, the V gene TRBV9; TCRdb proposes TRBD2, but this gene call is untestable without DNA. CDR3 amino acids: CASSVGGGADTQYF.